This T cell receptor beta chain was obtained from a study of identifying expanded T cells in peripheral blood. The study, taken as a whole, reports: Variance in clone template counts between two-week samples significantly increased with total template count across all healthy donors. Approximately 1.1 clones differed between technical replicates, versus around 15 and 19 over time.

Here immunoSEQ multiplex PCR was the method, and the copy in TCRdb shows in-frame clones only, minus some. The sample carries 70,000 to 100,000 clones, approximately 83% recorded once. As regards this clone: Its target is not known.

V was cut by 4 bases and J by 2 bases, with 15 bases left in between. CDR1 and CDR2 from the germline V gene are SGHRS and YFSETQ. The CDR3 loop spans 15 amino acids. The rearrangement uses TRBV5-1 and TRBJ2-5, with a weak D call TRBD1 (6 bases). The sequenced material came from blood. The clonotype originates from a person aged 18-70 years in good health. The CDR3 DNA is TGCGCCAGCAGCCTCCAGGGGCGGGTTCAAGAGACCCAGTACTTC. Encoded protein: CASSLQGRVQETQYF.